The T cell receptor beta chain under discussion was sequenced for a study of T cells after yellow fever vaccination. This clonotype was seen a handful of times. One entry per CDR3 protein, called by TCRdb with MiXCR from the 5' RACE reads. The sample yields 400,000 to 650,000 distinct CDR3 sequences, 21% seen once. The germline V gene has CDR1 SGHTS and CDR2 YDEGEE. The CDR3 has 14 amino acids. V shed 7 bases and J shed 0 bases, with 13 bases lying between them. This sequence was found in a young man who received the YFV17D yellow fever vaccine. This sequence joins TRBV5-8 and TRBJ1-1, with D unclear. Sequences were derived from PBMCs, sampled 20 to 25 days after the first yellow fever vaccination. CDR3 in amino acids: CASARAPLNTEAFF. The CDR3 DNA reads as TGTGCCAGCGCCCGGGCTCCCCTGAACACTGAAGCTTTCTTT.